Below are 26 T cell receptor beta chains sequenced from a single sample in a study of cytomegalovirus exposure and HLA in healthy donors. The data were produced by immunoSEQ multiplex PCR, yet TCRdb's version contains in-frame clones alone and is incomplete. The data show some 180,000 clones, around 86% seen once. Input material: PBMCs. Receptor source: a man aged 30 to 39 in good health and CMV-seropositive.

The V and J genes are TRBV21-1 and TRBJ2-7. TRBV21-1 constitutes a pseudogene. The CDR3 spans 14 residues. CDR3 sequence (DNA): TGTGCCAGCACCGAAGCAAAGGAGACACTCGAGCAGTACTTC. Translation gives CASTEAKETLEQYF.

J is TRBJ1-4 and V is TRBV29-1; D is perhaps TRBD1 (5 bases). Trimming removed 7 bases at V and 1 base at J, with 10 bases between. CDR3 length equals 13 residues. Germline V gene lookup returns CDR1 SQVTM and CDR2 ANQGSEA. CDR3 region: CSGQTETNEKLFF. The CDR3 coding sequence is TGCAGCGGGCAGACAGAAACTAATGAAAAACTGTTTTTT.

V usage is TRBV7-3 and J usage is TRBJ2-3, with a possible D match to TRBD1 (6 bases). The CDR3 covers 14 residues. Germline V gene data show CDR1 as SGHTA and CDR2 as FQGTGA. Trimming took off 4 bases at V and 4 bases at J, with 12 bases between the two ends. The CDR3 is CASSSRDNPDTQYF. CDR3 in DNA: TGTGCCAGCAGCTCGAGGGACAACCCAGATACGCAGTATTTT.

CDR3 nucleotides: TGTGCCAGCAGCTTGGGGGGCGGCTATGGCTACACCTTC. It yields the protein CASSLGGGYGYTF. The chain uses TRBV5-4 and TRBJ1-2; TRBD1 might be the D (5 bases). This CDR3 contains 13 residues. With 0 bases removed from V and 4 bases from J, the gap between germline ends came to 7 bases. Germline V gene data show CDR1 as SGHNT and CDR2 as YYREEE (reference sequence).

The rearrangement joins TRBV6-5 to TRBJ1-5; D ambiguous. Germline V gene lookup returns CDR1 MNHEY and CDR2 SVGAGI. CDR3 length: 15 residues. The V end was cut by 2 bases, the J end by 7 bases, with 15 bases between. This chain's CDR3 is CASSYSQSEDQPQHF. CDR3 bases: TGTGCCAGCAGTTACAGCCAGTCCGAAGACCAGCCCCAGCATTTT.

V gene TRBV7-3 combines with J gene TRBJ1-4; 9 nucleotides line up with TRBD1. V gave up 1 base and J gave up 8 bases; unmatched junction bases: 14. The CDR3 spans 18 residues. Germline V CDR1 and CDR2: SGHTA, FQGTGA. The CDR3 reads CASSLIPSPTGGDEKLFF. CDR3 bases: TGTGCCAGCAGCTTAATTCCCTCCCCGACAGGGGGGGACGAAAAACTGTTTTTT.

V gene TRBV4-3 combines with J gene TRBJ2-7, with TRBD1 matching over 7 bases. CDR3 length: 14 amino acids. Losses at the gene ends were 0 bases for V and 6 bases for J; bases not matched to a gene: 5. Germline CDR1 reads LGHNA; CDR2 reads YSLEER. The CDR3 protein is CASSQDQTGVEQYF. In DNA, the CDR3 is TGCGCCAGCAGCCAAGACCAAACAGGGGTCGAGCAGTACTTC.

This chain links TRBV7-9 with TRBJ2-7; perhaps D is TRBD1 or TRBD2 (5 bases each). Between the trimmed V and J ends, which lost 2 bases and 6 bases, there was a span of 17 bases. The CDR3 runs 15 residues. CDR1 and CDR2 (germline): SEHNR, FQNEAQ (reference sequence). CDR3 sequence reads: CASSLRGEIPGEQYF. In DNA, the CDR3 is TGTGCCAGCAGCTTACGAGGGGAGATACCTGGCGAGCAGTACTTC. The whole variable domain, remainder taken from reference TRBV7-9 and TRBJ2-7, is DTGVSQNPRHKITKRGQNVTFRCDPISEHNRLYWYRQTLGQGPEFLTYFQNEAQLEKSRLLSDRFSAERPKGSFSTLEIQRTEQGDSAMYLCASSLRGEIPGEQYFGPGTRLTVT.

The gene calls are TRBV19 and TRBJ2-7; D unresolved. The germline V and J ends were trimmed by 9 bases and 3 bases, with 9 bases remaining between them. Looked up from germline, CDR1 is LNHDA and CDR2 is SQIVND (reference sequence). The CDR3 sequence is 11 residues long. The CDR3 nucleotides read TGTGCCAGCGGACCGATCTACGAGCAGTACTTC. This gives the protein CASGPIYEQYF.

V gene TRBV18 combines with J gene TRBJ1-4; no clear D. Germline CDR1 is KGHSH and CDR2 is LQKENI. CDR3 length: 13 amino acids. With 3 bases removed from V and 8 bases from J, the gap between germline ends came to 10 bases. CDR3 in amino acids: CASSPGHREKLFF. The CDR3 DNA is TGTGCCAGCTCACCCGGGCATCGGGAAAAACTGTTTTTT.

The chain employs TRBV7-7 and TRBJ2-5; D may be TRBD1 or TRBD2 (7 bases each). V was clipped by 2 bases and J by 5 bases, with 15 bases between them. Germline-derived CDR1 and CDR2 are SSHAT and FNYEAQ (reference sequence). There are 15 residues in the CDR3. CDR3 coding DNA: TGTGCCAGCAGCTTATCGACAGGGAGGGGTGAGACCCAGTACTTC. This gives the protein CASSLSTGRGETQYF.

The chain combines TRBV5-6 with TRBJ2-7; perhaps TRBD1 as D (6 bases). The ends were cut back, 0 bases at V and 4 bases at J, with 14 bases in the middle. Germline V lookup: CDR1 SGHDT, CDR2 YYEEEE. The CDR3 has 15 amino acids. The CDR3 spells CASSLGPGVRYEQYF. The CDR3 DNA follows: TGTGCCAGCAGCTTGGGTCCAGGGGTCAGATACGAGCAGTACTTC.

The chain links TRBV5-1 to TRBJ1-2; the D is unclear. The V gene's germline CDR1 is SGHRS and CDR2 YFSETQ. With 4 bases removed from V and 3 bases from J, the gap between germline ends came to 10 bases. The CDR3 sequence is 13 residues long. CDR3 sequence (DNA): TGCGCCAGCAGCCCTGGCGGGGACTATGGCTACACCTTC. Protein product: CASSPGGDYGYTF.

This clone is a singleton in its sample. The chain recombines TRBV30 with TRBJ1-3; D gene unclear. The V end was cut by 2 bases, the J end by 4 bases, with 9 bases between. Germline CDR1 reads GTSNPN; CDR2 reads SVGIG (reference sequence). CDR3 size: 13 residues. DNA of the CDR3: TGTGCCTGGAGTCCAAACGGAGGAAACACCATATATTTT. Translating gives CAWSPNGGNTIYF.

The rearrangement joins TRBV6-5 to TRBJ1-2, with D possibly being TRBD1 (6 bases). From germline, CDR1 is MNHEY and CDR2 SVGAGI. Trimming cost V 7 bases and J 6 bases, with 18 bases left between them. The CDR3 sequence is 14 residues long. The CDR3 nucleotides read TGTGCCAGCACCAACCTGGGGGCCGTTGATGGCTACACCTTC. Translating gives CASTNLGAVDGYTF.

This rearrangement joins TRBV9 to TRBJ2-7; 7 nucleotides align to TRBD2. With V trimmed by 3 bases and J by 1 base, 10 bases remained unmatched. The CDR3 contains 16 residues. The germline CDR1 and CDR2 sequences are SGDLS and YYNGEE. The CDR3 sequence is CASSGYGEGQSYEQYF. Written as DNA, the CDR3 is TGTGCCAGCAGCGGGTATGGGGAGGGCCAATCCTACGAGCAGTACTTC.

The chain links TRBV18 to TRBJ2-1; TRBD2 matches at 7 bases. The V gene's germline CDR1 is KGHSH and CDR2 LQKENI. The CDR3 length is 14 residues. Germline trimming cut 3 bases from V and 4 bases from J; bases unmatched to any gene: 3. CDR3 DNA sequence: TGTGCCAGCTCACCCCAGCGGGGTTACAATGAGCAGTTCTTC. Protein product: CASSPQRGYNEQFF.

V is TRBV5-6 and J is TRBJ1-3; D is ambiguous. Per the germline V gene, CDR1 is SGHDT and CDR2 is YYEEEE. With 0 bases removed from V and 2 bases from J, the gap between germline ends came to 6 bases. This CDR3 has 14 amino acids. This CDR3 is CASSLGPTGNTIYF. CDR3 nucleotides: TGTGCCAGCAGCTTGGGTCCCACTGGAAACACCATATATTTT.

The CDR3 protein is CASSSDVLAGGPNTGELFF. The CDR3 DNA is TGTGCCAGCAGCTCAGACGTACTAGCGGGGGGACCGAACACCGGGGAGCTGTTTTTT. J is TRBJ2-2 and V is TRBV9, with 12 positions matching TRBD2. This CDR3 is 19 amino acids long. The V segment lost 4 bases and the J segment 0 bases; nucleotides outside the gene matches: 10. Germline CDR1 reads SGDLS; CDR2 reads YYNGEE.

The chain links TRBV19 to TRBJ2-3; D is perhaps TRBD1 (7 bases). Trimming shortened V by 7 bases and J by 3 bases, and 14 bases separated the two germline ends. The CDR3 is 14 residues long. Germline V lookup: CDR1 LNHDA, CDR2 SQIVND (reference sequence). CDR3: CASMTTGRTDTQYF. In DNA, the CDR3 is TGTGCCAGTATGACGACAGGGAGGACAGATACGCAGTATTTT.

This chain uses TRBV19 with TRBJ1-1; no clear D. The V end was cut by 4 bases, the J end by 5 bases, with 14 bases between. CDR1 and CDR2 (germline): LNHDA, SQIVND (reference sequence). The CDR3 is 14 amino acids. CDR3 sequence reads: CASSKQREVTEAFF. CDR3 bases: TGTGCCAGTAGTAAACAGAGGGAGGTGACTGAAGCTTTCTTT.

This rearrangement joins TRBV27 to TRBJ1-2, with D possibly being TRBD1 (5 bases). V gave up 3 bases and J gave up 4 bases, with 12 bases separating them. The CDR3 sequence is 14 residues long. The germline V gene has CDR1 MNHEY and CDR2 SMNVEV (reference sequence). CDR3 nucleotides: TGTGCCAGCAGTTTCCACCGGGACTCCTATGGCTACACCTTC. Its protein is CASSFHRDSYGYTF.

This clone was picked up a small number of times. This chain joins TRBV7-2 and TRBJ2-2; D gene unclear. V was shortened by 1 base and J by 7 bases, with 4 bases between the two germline ends. The CDR3 is 12 residues long. The germline CDR1 and CDR2 sequences are SGHTA and FQGNSA. The CDR3 DNA reads as TGTGCCAGCAGCTTAGACTTCGGGGAGCTGTTTTTT. As protein: CASSLDFGELFF.

This chain uses TRBV6-5 with TRBJ2-3; D remains ambiguous. V was pared by 3 bases and J by 9 bases, with 7 bases between. The CDR3 is 11 amino acids. Germline V lookup: CDR1 MNHEY, CDR2 SVGAGI. CDR3 in amino acids: CASSYSRTQYF. In DNA, the CDR3 is TGTGCCAGCAGTTATTCTAGAACGCAGTATTTT.

The V call is TRBV27, the J call TRBJ2-1; possibly TRBD1 or TRBD2 for D (6 bases each). V shed 1 base and J shed 2 bases, with 18 bases lying between them. Looked up from germline, CDR1 is MNHEY and CDR2 is SMNVEV (reference sequence). This CDR3 comprises 18 residues. Here the CDR3 reads CASSLLSPNGGPYNEQFF. In DNA form, the CDR3 reads TGTGCCAGCAGTTTATTATCCCCGAACGGGGGCCCCTACAATGAGCAGTTCTTC.

The chain uses TRBV2 and TRBJ2-1, with TRBD2 matching 8 bases. CDR3 length: 14 residues. V lost 3 bases to trimming and J lost 9 bases; unmatched junction nucleotides: 7. CDR1 and CDR2 from the germline V gene are SNHLY and FYNNEI. The chain's CDR3 is CASSEGGLEGEQFF. The CDR3 coding sequence is TGTGCCAGCAGTGAGGGGGGACTAGAGGGTGAGCAGTTCTTC.